This T cell receptor (beta chain) was sequenced in a study of blood T cell repertoires in COVID-19. Germline V CDR1 and CDR2: SGHVS, FNYEAQ. CDR3 length equals 15 residues. V shed 4 bases and J 5 bases; nucleotides not matched to a gene: 5. The protocol was immunoSEQ multiplex PCR, while the TCRdb copy is restricted to in-frame clones and leaves out a portion. The repertoire holds 330,000 or so clones, with over 75% as singletons. The sequenced material came from PBMCs or T cells enriched from blood (not recorded which). V usage is TRBV7-6 and J usage is TRBJ2-1; 10 bases align to TRBD2. This clonotype originated in a woman between 25 and 40 years old who had recovered from COVID-19. The CDR3 here is CASSSRTSGNNEQFF. CDR3 nucleotide sequence: TGTGCCAGCAGCTCCCGGACTAGCGGAAACAATGAGCAGTTCTTC.